The source of this T cell receptor beta chain is a study of cytomegalovirus exposure and HLA in healthy donors. The overall study: When 300 to 500 donors were genotyped, just over 80% of them were found to fall in the Caucasian-associated ancestry cluster.

A multiplex PCR was run with 60 Vbeta primers and 13 Jbeta primers. TCRdb keeps only in-frame clones here, not all; method: immunoSEQ multiplex PCR. The table shows roughly 180,000 clones, with approximately 80% occurring only once. General study results and limits: Most TCRs appeared rarely, but some public TCRs recurred in many donors. Sequencing likely generated an artifact that appeared as a cluster of highly shared sequence variants. The availability of immune exposure information extended only to CMV serostatus.

On this clone itself: Antigen: not known.

The CDR3 contains 15 residues. J was trimmed by 4 bases and V by 6 bases; bases with no gene match: 8. The germline gives CDR1 MNHEY, CDR2 SVGAGI. The source is a male donor in good health and CMV-seronegative. The sequencing sample was made of PBMCs. V and J are TRBV6-5 and TRBJ1-5; 8 nucleotides agree with TRBD1. CDR3 nucleotides: TGTGCCAGCAGAGCAGACAGGGGTAGGAATCAGCCCCAGCATTTT. Its translation is CASRADRGRNQPQHF.